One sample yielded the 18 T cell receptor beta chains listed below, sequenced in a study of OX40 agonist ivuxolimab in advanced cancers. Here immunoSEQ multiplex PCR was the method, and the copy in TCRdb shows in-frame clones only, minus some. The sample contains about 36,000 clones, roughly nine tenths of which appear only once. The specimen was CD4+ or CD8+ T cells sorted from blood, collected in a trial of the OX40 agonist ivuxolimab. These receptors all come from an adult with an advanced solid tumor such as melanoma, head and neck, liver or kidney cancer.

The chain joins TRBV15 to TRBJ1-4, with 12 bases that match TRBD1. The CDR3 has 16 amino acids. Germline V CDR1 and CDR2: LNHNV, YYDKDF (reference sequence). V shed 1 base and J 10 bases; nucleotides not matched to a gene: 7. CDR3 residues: CATSRARGTGGGKLFF. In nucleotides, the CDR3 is TGTGCCACCAGCAGAGCGAGGGGGACAGGGGGCGGAAAACTGTTTTTT. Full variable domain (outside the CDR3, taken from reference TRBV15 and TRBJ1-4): DAMVIQNPRYQVTQFGKPVTLSCSQTLNHNVMYWYQQKSSQAPKLLFHYYDKDFNNEADTPDNFQSRRPNTSFCFLDIRSPGLGDTAMYLCATSRARGTGGGKLFFGSGTQLSVL.

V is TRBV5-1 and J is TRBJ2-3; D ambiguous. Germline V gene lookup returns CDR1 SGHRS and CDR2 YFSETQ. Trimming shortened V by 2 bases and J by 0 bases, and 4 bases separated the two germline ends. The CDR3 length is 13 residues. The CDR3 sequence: CASSFGSTDTQYF. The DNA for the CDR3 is TGCGCCAGCAGCTTTGGGAGCACAGATACGCAGTATTTT.

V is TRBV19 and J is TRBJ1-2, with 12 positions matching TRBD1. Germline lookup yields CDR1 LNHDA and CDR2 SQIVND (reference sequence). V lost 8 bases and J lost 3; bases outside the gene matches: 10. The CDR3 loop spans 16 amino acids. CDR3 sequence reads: CASEPGQGAAHYGYTF. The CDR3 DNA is TGTGCCAGTGAGCCGGGACAGGGGGCAGCTCACTATGGCTACACCTTC.

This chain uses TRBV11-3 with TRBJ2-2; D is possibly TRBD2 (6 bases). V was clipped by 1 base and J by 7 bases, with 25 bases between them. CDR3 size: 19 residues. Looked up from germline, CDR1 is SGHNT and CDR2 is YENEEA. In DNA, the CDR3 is TGTGCCAGCAGCTTAGGTGGTTACGGGGGTGTGCCCCCCATCGGGGAGCTGTTTTTT. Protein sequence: CASSLGGYGGVPPIGELFF.

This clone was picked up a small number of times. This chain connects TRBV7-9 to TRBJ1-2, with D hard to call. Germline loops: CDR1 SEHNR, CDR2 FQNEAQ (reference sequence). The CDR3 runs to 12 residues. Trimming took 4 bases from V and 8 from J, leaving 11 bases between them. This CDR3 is CASSSGLAGYTF. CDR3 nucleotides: TGTGCCAGCAGCTCCGGTTTGGCGGGCTACACCTTC. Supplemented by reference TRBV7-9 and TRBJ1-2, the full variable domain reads DTGVSQNPRHKITKRGQNVTFRCDPISEHNRLYWYRQTLGQGPEFLTYFQNEAQLEKSRLLSDRFSAERPKGSFSTLEIQRTEQGDSAMYLCASSSGLAGYTFGSGTRLTVV.

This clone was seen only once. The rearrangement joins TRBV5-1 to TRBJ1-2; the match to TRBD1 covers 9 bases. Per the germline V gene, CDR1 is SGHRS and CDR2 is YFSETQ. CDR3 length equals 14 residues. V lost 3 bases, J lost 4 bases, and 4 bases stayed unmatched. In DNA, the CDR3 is TGCGCCAGCAGCTGGGGACAGGGCCCCTATGGCTACACCTTC. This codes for CASSWGQGPYGYTF. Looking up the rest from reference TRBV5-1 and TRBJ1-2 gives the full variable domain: KAGVTQTPRYLIKTRGQQVTLSCSPISGHRSVSWYQQTPGQGLQFLFEYFSETQRNKGNFPGRFSGRQFSNSRSEMNVSTLELGDSALYLCASSWGQGPYGYTFGSGTRLTVV.

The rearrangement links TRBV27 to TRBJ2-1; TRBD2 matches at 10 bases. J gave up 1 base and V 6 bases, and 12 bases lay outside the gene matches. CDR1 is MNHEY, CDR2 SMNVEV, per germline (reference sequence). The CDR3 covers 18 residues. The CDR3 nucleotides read TGTGCCAGCAGCCGGGGGGGACTAGCGTCCCCTTCCTACAATGAGCAGTTCTTC. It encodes CASSRGGLASPSYNEQFF.

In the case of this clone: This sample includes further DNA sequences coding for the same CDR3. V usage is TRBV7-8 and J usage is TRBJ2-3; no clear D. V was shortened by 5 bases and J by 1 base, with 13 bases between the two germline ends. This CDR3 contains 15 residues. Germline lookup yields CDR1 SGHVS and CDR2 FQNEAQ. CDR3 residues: CASSLGSGRTDTQYF. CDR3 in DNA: TGTGCCAGCAGCCTAGGTTCTGGGCGCACAGATACGCAGTATTTT.

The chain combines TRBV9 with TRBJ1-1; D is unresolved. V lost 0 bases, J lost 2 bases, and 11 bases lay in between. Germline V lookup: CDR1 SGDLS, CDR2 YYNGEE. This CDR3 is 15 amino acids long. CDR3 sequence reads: CASSVDPYLNTEAFF. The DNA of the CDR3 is TGTGCCAGCAGCGTAGACCCGTACCTTAACACTGAAGCTTTCTTT.

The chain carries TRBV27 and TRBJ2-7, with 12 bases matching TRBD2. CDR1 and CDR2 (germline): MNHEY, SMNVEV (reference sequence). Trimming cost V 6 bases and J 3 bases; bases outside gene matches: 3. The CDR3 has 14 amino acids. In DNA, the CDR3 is TGTGCCAGCAGGAAGGGACTAGCGGGCTACGAGCAGTACTTC. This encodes CASRKGLAGYEQYF.

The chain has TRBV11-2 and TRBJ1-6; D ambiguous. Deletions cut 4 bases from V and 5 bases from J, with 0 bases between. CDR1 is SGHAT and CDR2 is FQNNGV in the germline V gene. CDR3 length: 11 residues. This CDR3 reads CASSYNSPLHF. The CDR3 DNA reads TGTGCCAGCAGCTATAATTCACCCCTCCACTTT. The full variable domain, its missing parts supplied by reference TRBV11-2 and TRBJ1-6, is EAGVAQSPRYKIIEKRQSVAFWCNPISGHATLYWYQQILGQGPKLLIQFQNNGVVDDSQLPKDRFSAERLKGVDSTLKIQPAKLEDSAVYLCASSYNSPLHFGNGTRLTVT.

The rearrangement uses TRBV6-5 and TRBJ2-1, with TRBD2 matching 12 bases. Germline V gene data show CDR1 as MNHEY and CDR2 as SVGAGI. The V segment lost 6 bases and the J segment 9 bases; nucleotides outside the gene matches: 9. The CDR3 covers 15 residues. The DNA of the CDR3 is TGTGCCAGCAGGTTAATCACTAGCGGGGGGCCTGAGCAGTTCTTC. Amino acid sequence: CASRLITSGGPEQFF.

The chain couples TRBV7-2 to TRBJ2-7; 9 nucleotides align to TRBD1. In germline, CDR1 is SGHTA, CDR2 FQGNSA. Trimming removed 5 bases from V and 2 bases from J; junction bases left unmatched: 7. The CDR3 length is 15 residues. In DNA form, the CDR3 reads TGTGCCAGCAGCCCCTCCGGGACAGGGACCTACGAGCAGTACTTC. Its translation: CASSPSGTGTYEQYF.

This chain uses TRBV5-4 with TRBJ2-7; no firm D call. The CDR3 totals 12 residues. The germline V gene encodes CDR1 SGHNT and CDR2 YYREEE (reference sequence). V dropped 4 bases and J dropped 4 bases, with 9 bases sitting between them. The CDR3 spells CASSPDGYEQYF. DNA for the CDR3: TGTGCCAGCAGCCCGGATGGTTACGAGCAGTACTTC.

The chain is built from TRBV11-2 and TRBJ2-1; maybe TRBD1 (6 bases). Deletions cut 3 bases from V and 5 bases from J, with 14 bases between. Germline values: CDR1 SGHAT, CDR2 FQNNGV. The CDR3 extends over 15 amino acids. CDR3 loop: CASSLGQGLNNEQFF. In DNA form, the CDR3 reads TGTGCCAGCAGCTTGGGGCAGGGGCTCAACAATGAGCAGTTCTTC.

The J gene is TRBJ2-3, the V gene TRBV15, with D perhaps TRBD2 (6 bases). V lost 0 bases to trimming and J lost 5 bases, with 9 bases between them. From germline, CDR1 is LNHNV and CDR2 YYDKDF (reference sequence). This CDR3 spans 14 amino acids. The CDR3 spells CATSRDGGEDTQYF. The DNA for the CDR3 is TGTGCCACCAGCAGAGATGGAGGGGAAGATACGCAGTATTTT.

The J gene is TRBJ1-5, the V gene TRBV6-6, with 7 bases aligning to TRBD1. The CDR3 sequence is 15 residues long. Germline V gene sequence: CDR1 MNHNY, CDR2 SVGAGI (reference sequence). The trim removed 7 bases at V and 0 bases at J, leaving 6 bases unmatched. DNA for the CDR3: TGTGCCAGCAAAGAGACAGGGCTTAGCAATCAGCCCCAGCATTTT. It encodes CASKETGLSNQPQHF.

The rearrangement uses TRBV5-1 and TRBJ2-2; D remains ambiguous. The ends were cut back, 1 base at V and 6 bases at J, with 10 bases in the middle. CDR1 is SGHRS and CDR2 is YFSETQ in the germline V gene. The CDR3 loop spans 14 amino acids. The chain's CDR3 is CASSLRLGAGELFF. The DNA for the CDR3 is TGCGCCAGCAGCTTGCGCCTTGGGGCCGGGGAGCTGTTTTTT. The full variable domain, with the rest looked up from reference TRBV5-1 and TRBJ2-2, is KAGVTQTPRYLIKTRGQQVTLSCSPISGHRSVSWYQQTPGQGLQFLFEYFSETQRNKGNFPGRFSGRQFSNSRSEMNVSTLELGDSALYLCASSLRLGAGELFFGEGSRLTVL.